This T cell receptor beta chain was identified during a study of blood T cell repertoires in COVID-19. Participants were aged 18 to 89 years, lived in around 25 US areas, and enrolled virtually. Sequenced by immunoSEQ multiplex PCR; TCRdb stores in-frame clones only, minus some. The profile shows a few hundred thousand clones, under 85% of them singletons. The material sequenced was PBMCs or T cells enriched from blood (not recorded which). This TCR derives from a woman aged 45 to 65 who had recovered from COVID-19.

DNA of the CDR3: TGTGCCAGCAGCCAAACAGGGTCGGGTGAAAAACTGTTTTTT. Translated, it gives CASSQTGSGEKLFF. V is TRBV14 and J is TRBJ1-4; a weak D match, TRBD1 (6 bases). The CDR3 runs to 14 residues. V lost 2 bases and J 7 bases, leaving 11 bases between the germline ends. Germline V gives CDR1 SGHDN, CDR2 FVKESK.